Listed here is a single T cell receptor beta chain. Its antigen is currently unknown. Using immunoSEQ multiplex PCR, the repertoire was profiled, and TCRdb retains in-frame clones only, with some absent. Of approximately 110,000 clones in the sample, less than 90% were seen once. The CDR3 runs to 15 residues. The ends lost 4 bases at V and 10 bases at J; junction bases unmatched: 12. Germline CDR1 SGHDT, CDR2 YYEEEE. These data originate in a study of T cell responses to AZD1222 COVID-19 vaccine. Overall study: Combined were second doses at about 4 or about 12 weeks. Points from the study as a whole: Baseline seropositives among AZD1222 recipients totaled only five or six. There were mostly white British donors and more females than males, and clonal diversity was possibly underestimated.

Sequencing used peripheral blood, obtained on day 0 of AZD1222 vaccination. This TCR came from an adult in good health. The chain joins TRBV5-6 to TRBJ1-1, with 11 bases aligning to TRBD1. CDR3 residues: CASSPSGTGGLGAFF. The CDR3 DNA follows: TGTGCCAGCAGCCCATCCGGGACAGGGGGTTTAGGAGCTTTCTTT. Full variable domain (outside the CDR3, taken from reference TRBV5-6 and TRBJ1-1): DAGVTQSPTHLIKTRGQQVTLRCSPKSGHDTVSWYQQALGQGPQFIFQYYEEEERQRGNFPDRFSGHQFPNYSSELNVNALLLGDSALYLCASSPSGTGGLGAFFGQGTRLTVV.